This TCR beta chain was identified during a study of early T cells in non-severe SARS-CoV-2 infection. The V gene's germline CDR1 is DFQATT and CDR2 SNEGSKA (reference sequence). V shed 2 bases and J 4 bases; nucleotides not matched to a gene: 8. CDR3 length: 15 amino acids. TCRdb reprocessed the 5' RACE reads via MiXCR and lists one record per CDR3 protein. Seen here are tens of thousands of distinct CDR3 sequences, about 15% observed once, and the top ten hold under 8%. The sample consisted of whole blood. This rearrangement joins TRBV20-1 to TRBJ2-3; 8 positions agree with TRBD2. This receptor was obtained from an adult who was a healthcare worker with PCR-confirmed SARS-CoV-2 infection or an uninfected control (not recorded which). CDR3 nucleotide sequence: TGCAGTGCTAGAAACCCCGGACTAGCCGCAGATACGCAGTATTTT. Translated: CSARNPGLAADTQYF.